The 13 T cell receptor beta chains listed next were all sequenced from one sample in a study of PD-L1 blockade in urothelial cancer. The time point here: peripheral blood 6 weeks after treatment start. Sequenced by immunoSEQ multiplex PCR; TCRdb stores in-frame clones only, minus some. The sample lists roughly 110,000 clones, approximately 90% seen once, with more than 3% in the top ten. This sample comprised PBMCs, obtained around atezolizumab (anti-PD-L1) treatment. The receptors shown here come from a man aged 60 to 75 with urothelial cancer.

V is TRBV6-5 and J is TRBJ1-1; TRBD1 aligns across 7 bases. V shed 4 bases, J shed 3 bases, and the junction held 2 bases outside the gene matches. This CDR3 spans 13 amino acids. Germline CDR1 reads MNHEY; CDR2 reads SVGAGI. The CDR3 here is CASSSTGDTEAFF. In nucleotides, the CDR3 is TGTGCCAGCAGTTCCACAGGGGACACTGAAGCTTTCTTT.

The chain joins TRBV7-9 to TRBJ2-1, with D perhaps matching TRBD2 (6 bases). This CDR3 spans 12 amino acids. Trimming stripped 5 bases from V and 8 bases from J, with 10 bases between. Per germline, CDR1 SEHNR and CDR2 FQNEAQ (reference sequence). The CDR3 loop reads CASSLQRDEQFF. CDR3 nucleotides: TGTGCCAGCAGCCTACAGCGGGATGAGCAGTTCTTC.

This chain uses TRBV2 with TRBJ1-2; D is ambiguous. Trimming took off 6 bases at V and 3 bases at J, with 8 bases between the two ends. This CDR3 is built from 12 residues. Germline CDR1 and CDR2: SNHLY and FYNNEI. CDR3 sequence: CASRDGDYGYTF. DNA of the CDR3: TGTGCCAGCAGGGACGGGGACTATGGCTACACCTTC.

This chain connects TRBV7-8 to TRBJ2-2, with 8 positions matching TRBD2. The V segment lost 6 bases and the J segment 3 bases; nucleotides outside the gene matches: 6. Germline V lookup: CDR1 SGHVS, CDR2 FQNEAQ. The CDR3 is 15 residues long. The CDR3 loop reads CASRKRELDTGELFF. In nucleotides, the CDR3 is TGTGCCAGCAGGAAGCGGGAGTTGGACACCGGGGAGCTGTTTTTT.

The chain joins TRBV19 to TRBJ2-5; 8 nucleotides match TRBD2. The CDR3 consists of 16 residues. Germline-derived CDR1 and CDR2 are LNHDA and SQIVND (reference sequence). Germline trimming cut 3 bases from V and 0 bases from J; bases unmatched to any gene: 6. The CDR3 sequence: CASSIGLAGYQETQYF. The CDR3 DNA is TGTGCCAGTAGTATCGGCCTAGCGGGCTACCAAGAGACCCAGTACTTC.

The chain uses TRBV9 and TRBJ2-7; 12 positions agree with TRBD2. CDR3 length: 15 residues. The germline gives CDR1 SGDLS, CDR2 YYNGEE. V gave up 3 bases and J gave up 2 bases; unmatched junction bases: 3. The CDR3 region is CASSAGLAGTYEQYF. DNA for the CDR3: TGTGCCAGCAGCGCAGGACTAGCGGGGACCTACGAGCAGTACTTC.

This chain links TRBV6-6 with TRBJ1-1, with D possibly matching TRBD1 (5 bases). CDR1 and CDR2 from the germline V gene are MNHNY and SVGAGI (reference sequence). The germline V and J ends were trimmed by 6 bases and 6 bases, with 20 bases remaining between them. The CDR3 runs 15 residues. This CDR3 is CASSEAQVGGAEAFF. CDR3 sequence (DNA): TGTGCCAGCAGCGAGGCACAGGTCGGTGGAGCTGAAGCTTTCTTT.

The chain links TRBV28 to TRBJ1-3; a weak D match, TRBD1 (5 bases). The CDR3 runs 16 residues. In germline, CDR1 is MDHEN, CDR2 SYDVKM. Trimming pared 5 bases from V and 2 bases from J, leaving 16 bases between. The CDR3: CASSTGEGLPGNTIYF. CDR3 sequence (DNA): TGTGCCAGCAGTACGGGGGAGGGTCTTCCTGGAAACACCATATATTTT.

V gene TRBV12-5 combines with J gene TRBJ2-1, with D possibly matching TRBD1 (7 bases). The ends were cut back, 3 bases at V and 9 bases at J, with 12 bases in the middle. This CDR3 is built from 13 residues. Germline-derived CDR1 and CDR2 are LGHNT and FRNRAP. CDR3: CASGLAGGSEQFF. The CDR3 DNA reads TGTGCTAGTGGTTTAGCAGGGGGGAGTGAGCAGTTCTTC.

The rearrangement links TRBV6-1 to TRBJ2-7; tentative D call: TRBD2 (6 bases). Germline V gives CDR1 MNHNS, CDR2 SASEGT. The CDR3 consists of 15 residues. V lost 6 bases, J lost 0 bases, and 15 bases lay in between. The CDR3 nucleotides are TGTGCCAGCAGGGTCGCCGGGACTGGCTCCTACGAGCAGTACTTC. Translating it yields CASRVAGTGSYEQYF.

This CDR3 reads CASSLGQGSSGNTIYF. The CDR3 DNA sequence: TGCGCCAGCAGCTTGGGGCAAGGGAGCTCTGGAAACACCATATATTTT. The chain employs TRBV5-1 and TRBJ1-3; D is unresolved. Between the trimmed V and J ends, which lost 0 bases and 0 bases, there was a span of 10 bases. The CDR3 runs to 16 residues. The germline CDR1 and CDR2 sequences are SGHRS and YFSETQ.

The chain couples TRBV7-2 to TRBJ2-2; no firm D call. This CDR3 is 13 amino acids long. CDR1 and CDR2 (germline): SGHTA, FQGNSA. V was trimmed by 7 bases and J by 0 bases, leaving 6 bases between them. The CDR3 DNA sequence: TGTGCCAGCAATCGGGCGAACACCGGGGAGCTGTTTTTT. Protein sequence: CASNRANTGELFF.

V gene TRBV27 combines with J gene TRBJ1-4; possibly TRBD1 for D (5 bases). CDR3 length: 15 amino acids. Germline CDR1 MNHEY, CDR2 SMNVEV (reference sequence). V was clipped by 6 bases and J by 5 bases, with 16 bases between them. The CDR3 reads CASRGGGARNEKLFF. DNA for the CDR3: TGTGCCAGCAGGGGGGGAGGGGCTCGGAATGAAAAACTGTTTTTT.